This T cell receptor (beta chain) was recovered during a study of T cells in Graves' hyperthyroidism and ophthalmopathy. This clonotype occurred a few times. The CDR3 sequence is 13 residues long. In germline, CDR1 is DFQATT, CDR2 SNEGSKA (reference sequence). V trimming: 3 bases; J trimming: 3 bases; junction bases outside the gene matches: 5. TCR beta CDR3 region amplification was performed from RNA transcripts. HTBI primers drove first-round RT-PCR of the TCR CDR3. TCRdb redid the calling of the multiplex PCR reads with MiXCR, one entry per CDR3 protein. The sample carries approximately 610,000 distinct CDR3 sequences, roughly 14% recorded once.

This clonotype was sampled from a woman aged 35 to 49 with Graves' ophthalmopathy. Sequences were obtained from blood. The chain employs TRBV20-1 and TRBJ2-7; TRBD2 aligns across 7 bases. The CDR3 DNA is TGCAGTGCTAGCTTGGGGGACTACTACGAGCAGTACTTC. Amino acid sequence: CSASLGDYYEQYF.